The 19 T cell receptor beta chains reported below all come from one sample, sequenced in a study of CD8+ T cells in alopecia areata. Extracted from the samples, RNA was reverse transcribed into cDNA to serve as the sequencing template. Sequencing used immunoSEQ multiplex PCR; TCRdb keeps in-frame clones, though not all of them. The sample contains roughly 110,000 clones, none occurring once; about 18% lies in the top ten. Sequenced material: lesional skin. The origin of the receptors is a C3H/HeJ mouse with alopecia areata. MHC haplotype here: H2-k.

To note about this clone: The gene names given are mouse names. The CDR3 end lies 4 residues beyond the end of the read and is filled in from the germline J gene. The chain couples TRBV13-3 to TRBJ2-1; the D gene is possibly TRBD1 (5 bases). Germline V CDR1 and CDR2: NNHDY, SYVADS. V was trimmed by 0 bases and J by 3 bases, leaving 10 bases between them. The CDR3 contains 15 residues. CDR3 loop: CASSDAGQGYAEQFF. The DNA read from the CDR3 is TGTGCCAGCAGTGATGCCGGGCAGGGCTATGCT.

About this clone: Germline and genes here are mouse. The read is 4 residues too short to cover the CDR3 end, so that end is filled in from the germline J gene. The J gene is TRBJ2-5, the V gene TRBV19; a possible D gene is TRBD2 (6 bases). Trimming left V 1 base short and J 0 bases short, with 12 bases between. Germline assignment: CDR1 FNHDT and CDR2 SITEND (reference sequence). This CDR3 has 16 amino acids. CDR3 sequence reads: CASSIFLGINQDTQYF. CDR3 DNA (partial): TGTGCCAGCAGTATATTTCTGGGGATTAACCAAGAC.

This clone was detected only a few times. Any gene name here is a mouse gene name. The CDR3 end falls 4 residues outside the read, so it is completed with the germline J gene. The gene calls are TRBV13-3 and TRBJ2-2; weak D call: TRBD1 (6 bases). Per the germline V gene, CDR1 is NNHDY and CDR2 is SYVADS. CDR3 length: 15 residues. V dropped 6 bases and J dropped 1 base, with 13 bases sitting between them. Partial CDR3 DNA: TGTGCCAGCACCGAGGACAGAATAAACACCGGG. Its protein product is CASTEDRINTG. In full, the CDR3 reads CASTEDRINTGQLYF. The complete variable domain, with remaining parts taken from reference TRBV13-3 and TRBJ2-2, reads EAAVTQSPRSKVAVTGGKVTLSCHQTNNHDYMYWYRQDTGHGLRLIHYSYVADSTEKGDIPDGYKASRPSQENFSLILELASLSQTAVYFCASTEDRINTGQLYFGEGSKLTVL.

This clone was detected a few times. Gene names and germline match the mouse. The read gets to within 4 residues of the CDR3 end, and the germline J gene fills in the rest. The gene calls are TRBV13-2 and TRBJ2-3; possible D gene TRBD2, 7 bases. Germline V lookup: CDR1 NNHNN, CDR2 SYGAGS (reference sequence). The length of the CDR3 is 14 residues. The V gene lost 0 bases and the J gene lost 4 bases, with 9 bases spanning the gap. The CDR3 loop reads CASGDEGGTETLYF. The DNA read from the CDR3 is TGTGCCAGCGGTGATGAGGGGGGGACAGAA.

A note on this clone: Genes and germline come from the mouse. The CDR3 end falls 4 residues outside the read, so it is completed with the germline J gene. The chain carries TRBV17 and TRBJ2-1; 13 positions match TRBD2. Germline CDR1 is MNHDT and CDR2 is YYDKIL. V was clipped by 5 bases and J by 4 bases; unmatched bases: 5. CDR3 length equals 16 residues. The sequenced CDR3 bases are TGTGCTAGCAGTGGACTGGGGGGGCGCGGGTATGCT. Translation gives CASSGLGGRGYA. The complete CDR3 sequence is CASSGLGGRGYAEQFF.

As for this clone: Gene labels here are mouse ones. The CDR3 region is CASSQTGGSSYEQYF. Partial CDR3 DNA: TGTGCAAGCAGCCAAACAGGGGGGAGCTCCTAT. The V gene is TRBV16, the J gene TRBJ2-7; 8 bases map to TRBD1. The read comes to an end 4 residues before the CDR3 does, leaving the germline J gene to fill in the end. CDR3 length: 15 amino acids. The V gene's germline CDR1 is SGHSA and CDR2 FRNQAP. Unmatched junction bases numbered 6, after V lost 5 bases and J lost 0 bases.

This clone has just a few counts. Mouse gene names apply. The CDR3 is cut off 4 residues early in the read; its end comes from the germline J gene. The genes are TRBV19 and TRBJ1-4; TRBD1 might be the D (6 bases). Between the trimmed V and J ends, which lost 4 bases and 3 bases, there was a span of 13 bases. The CDR3 covers 15 residues. CDR1 and CDR2 from the germline V gene are FNHDT and SITEND (reference sequence). The CDR3 sequence: CASSHQGRPNERLFF. The DNA read from the CDR3 is TGTGCCAGCAGTCACCAGGGGCGGCCCAACGAA.

This clone was seen a few times. Genes and germline come from the mouse. The CDR3 is cut off 4 residues early in the read; its end comes from the germline J gene. The chain has TRBV13-3 and TRBJ1-1; D is perhaps TRBD1 (6 bases). In germline, CDR1 is NNHDY, CDR2 SYVADS. The CDR3 runs to 11 residues. The sequenced part of the CDR3 DNA is TGTGCCAGCAAAGGGACAAAA. Translation gives CASKGTK. The whole CDR3 sequence reads CASKGTKEVFF.

At least ten counts were recorded for this clone. Gene names are the mouse ones. CDR3 sequence reads: CASSSGDSSYEQYF. Incomplete CDR3 DNA: TGTGCTAGCAGTAGTGGGGATAGCTCCTAT. The V gene is TRBV17, the J gene TRBJ2-7; D possibly corresponds to TRBD2 (5 bases). The missing CDR3 end, 4 residues past where the read stops, is filled in from the germline J gene. The CDR3 totals 14 residues. The germline CDR1 and CDR2 sequences are MNHDT and YYDKIL. Trimming took 3 bases from V and 0 from J, leaving 9 bases between them.

A word on this clone: Gene names follow the mouse nomenclature. Incomplete CDR3 DNA: TGTGCCAGCAGCCAAGACAGAAACTATGCT. Protein sequence: CASSQDRNYA. From start to end, the CDR3 is CASSQDRNYAEQFF. The rearrangement uses TRBV5 and TRBJ2-1; D gene ambiguous. The sequence runs out 4 residues before the end of the CDR3; the remainder is reconstructed from the germline J gene. The CDR3 is 14 residues long. CDR1 LGHNA and CDR2 YNLKQL come from the germline V gene (reference sequence). Trimming removed 0 bases from V and 1 base from J, with 4 bases in between.

A word on this clone: Germline and genes: mouse. The CDR3 end falls 4 residues outside the read, so it is completed with the germline J gene. This chain links TRBV13-3 with TRBJ2-1; 7 nucleotides line up with TRBD1. V lost 2 bases, J lost 6 bases, and 11 bases stayed unmatched. CDR3 length: 16 residues. The germline CDR1 and CDR2 sequences are NNHDY and SYVADS. Partial CDR3 DNA: TGTGCCAGCAGTGAATGGGGTAACAGGGGAGGTGCT. Its translation: CASSEWGNRGGA. The whole CDR3 reads CASSEWGNRGGAEQFF.

This clone was counted at least ten times. Genes here carry mouse names. Here the CDR3 reads CASRPGTGRGTEVFF. CDR3 DNA, as far as it was read: TGTGCCAGCAGGCCTGGGACAGGGAGGGGCACA. The chain joins TRBV13-3 to TRBJ1-1; 9 nucleotides agree with TRBD1. The read ends 4 residues early relative to the CDR3; the germline J gene fills the gap. The CDR3 runs to 15 residues. Losses at the gene ends were 5 bases for V and 4 bases for J; bases not matched to a gene: 9. Germline V gene sequence: CDR1 NNHDY, CDR2 SYVADS.

This clone was recorded a few times. Gene names follow the mouse nomenclature. Other nucleotide sequences in the sample specify the same CDR3. The CDR3 bases that were read are TGCACCTGCAGTGCAGATGCTCTGGGGGGCTAT. This codes for CTCSADALGGY. The complete CDR3 reads CTCSADALGGYEQYF. J is TRBJ2-7 and V is TRBV1, with 8 bases identical to TRBD2. The read halts 4 residues ahead of the CDR3 end, with the missing end drawn from the germline J gene. Germline loops: CDR1 NSQYPW, CDR2 LRSPGD (reference sequence). Trimming cost V 0 bases and J 3 bases; bases outside gene matches: 4. This CDR3 region has 15 residues.

With regard to this clone: The gene names here belong to mouse. The CDR3 end lies 4 residues beyond the end of the read and is filled in from the germline J gene. The rearrangement joins TRBV19 to TRBJ1-4; D call uncertain. The CDR3 has 14 residues. V shed 1 base and J shed 3 bases, with 7 bases lying between them. Germline V gene lookup returns CDR1 FNHDT and CDR2 SITEND (reference sequence). CDR3: CASSIRVTNERLFF. The CDR3 bases that were read are TGTGCCAGCAGTATAAGGGTAACCAACGAA.

This clone has a count of ten or more. There is a difference at residue 12 between the TCRdb protein and the DNA translation, so the protein given here was translated from the DNA. The germline and genes are mouse ones. The read is 3 residues too short to cover the CDR3 end, so that end is filled in from the germline J gene. The rearrangement uses TRBV13-3 and TRBJ1-3; 8 nucleotides match TRBD1. This CDR3 is 15 amino acids long. With V trimmed by 3 bases and J by 4 bases, 6 bases remained unmatched. Germline V lookup: CDR1 NNHDY, CDR2 SYVADS. The CDR3 here is CASSAPRGLGNTLYF. CDR3 DNA (partial): TGTGCCAGCAGTGCCCCCAGGGGGCTAGGAAATACG. Full variable domain (rest looked up from reference TRBV13-3 and TRBJ1-3): EAAVTQSPRSKVAVTGGKVTLSCHQTNNHDYMYWYRQDTGHGLRLIHYSYVADSTEKGDIPDGYKASRPSQENFSLILELASLSQTAVYFCASSAPRGLGNTLYFGEGSRLIVV.

Concerning this clone: The genes are named according to mouse. The read terminates 4 residues ahead of where the CDR3 ends, so the germline J gene completes it. V gene TRBV1 combines with J gene TRBJ2-1; 7 bases are a match to TRBD2. CDR1 is NSQYPW, CDR2 LRSPGD, per germline (reference sequence). V lost 7 bases to trimming and J lost 0 bases; unmatched junction nucleotides: 6. This CDR3 has 15 residues. The sequenced part of the CDR3 DNA is TGCACCTGCAAGGCCGGGGGGGATAACTATGCT. Translating gives CTCKAGGDNYA. The complete CDR3 sequence is CTCKAGGDNYAEQFF.

This clone turned up a few times. Any gene name here is a mouse gene name. The read is 4 residues too short to cover the CDR3 end, so that end is filled in from the germline J gene. This chain connects TRBV13-3 to TRBJ1-1; possibly TRBD1 for D (6 bases). This CDR3 comprises 15 residues. Germline-derived CDR1 and CDR2 are NNHDY and SYVADS. V lost 2 bases, J lost 1 base, and 12 bases lay in between. CDR3 sequence: CASSEEGQKNTEVFF. The sequenced CDR3 bases are TGTGCCAGCAGTGAAGAGGGACAAAAAAACACA.

A remark on this clone: Genes and germline come from the mouse. The CDR3 end falls 4 residues outside the read, so it is completed with the germline J gene. The chain is built from TRBV13-3 and TRBJ2-4; the match to TRBD1 covers 8 bases. This CDR3 is built from 14 residues. Per the germline V gene, CDR1 is NNHDY and CDR2 is SYVADS. J gave up 2 bases and V 3 bases, and 2 bases lay outside the gene matches. CDR3 loop: CASSADRDQNTLYF. The CDR3 DNA, read in part, is TGTGCCAGCAGTGCGGACAGGGATCAAAAC.

With respect to this clone: The germline and genes are mouse ones. The sequenced CDR3 bases are TGTGCCAGCCAGGGAGGCGCCGGG. This codes for CASQGGAG. The whole CDR3 sequence is CASQGGAGQLYF. J is TRBJ2-2 and V is TRBV13-3; a weak D match, TRBD1 (5 bases). The read comes to an end 4 residues before the CDR3 does, leaving the germline J gene to fill in the end. V lost 7 bases, J lost 6 bases, and 10 bases lay in between. The CDR3 extends over 12 amino acids. The V gene's germline CDR1 is NNHDY and CDR2 SYVADS.